What follows is one T cell receptor beta chain and its context. Its target is not known. Each CDR3 protein is one row after TCRdb ran MiXCR on the 5' RACE reads. The profile shows fewer than 550,000 distinct CDR3 sequences, 5.3% of them singletons. The data were obtained in a study of CD8 T cells in ankylosing spondylitis. V was cut by 5 bases and J by 1 base, with 8 bases left in between. The CDR3 has 13 amino acids. The germline CDR1 and CDR2 sequences are SGHTA and FQGNSA. Study-wide points: CD8+ disease-linked clones were present at relatively low frequencies in blood. As reported, disease-linked clones showed significant enrichment in matched ankylosing spondylitis synovial fluid. Made up of eight highly homologous variants, a TCR beta motif appeared characteristic of ankylosing spondylitis blood. Reactive arthritis synovial fluid and blood were previously reported to contain some motif variants.

The specimen was blood, either unsorted or a sorted T cell fraction (not recorded which). This TCR derives from a male donor with ankylosing spondylitis. The chain links TRBV7-2 to TRBJ2-5; D not resolved. The chain's CDR3 is CASSINFQETQYF. The CDR3, as DNA: TGTGCCAGCAGCATCAACTTCCAAGAGACCCAGTACTTC.